This T cell receptor beta chain was profiled in a study of blood T cell repertoires in COVID-19. TCRdb's copy holds only in-frame clones and misses some; the assay was immunoSEQ multiplex PCR. The data show approximately 80,000 clones, with roughly four fifths seen just once and roughly a tenth held by the top ten. CDR3 length: 13 residues. Between the trimmed V and J ends, which lost 3 bases and 10 bases, there was a span of 13 bases. Germline CDR1 is LGHDT and CDR2 is YNNKEL (reference sequence). This receptor was obtained from a man aged 55-75 years with acute or convalescent COVID-19. Input material: peripheral blood. The V call is TRBV3-1 (or the pseudogene TRBV3-2), the J call TRBJ2-1, with D possibly TRBD1 on 7 matching bases. The CDR3 DNA reads TGTGCCAGCAGCCAGAGGAGGGGGCGAGAGCAGTTCTTC. The encoded protein is CASSQRRGREQFF.